The 15 T cell receptor beta chains below come from one sample, sequenced in a study of shared clonotypes between healthy human individuals. Method: immunoSEQ multiplex PCR; TCRdb's copy keeps in-frame clones and lacks some. This table has about 2.3 million clones, approximately 93% appearing once. Material for sequencing was naive CD4+ T cells from PBMCs. Stated subset: CD45RA+ positively selected. All receptors derive from a man aged 18-30 years in good health. Some clones in this sample may be carry-over from other donors' samples.

J is TRBJ2-3 and V is TRBV4-3; 13 bases match TRBD2. V shed 5 bases and J 5 bases; nucleotides not matched to a gene: 4. Germline-derived CDR1 and CDR2 are LGHNA and YSLEER. The CDR3 is 15 amino acids. CDR3 nucleotide sequence: TGCGCCAGCAGCTCCGGACTAGCGGGAGAAGATACGCAGTATTTT. It translates to CASSSGLAGEDTQYF.

The rearrangement links TRBV29-1 to TRBJ2-7; 15 positions match TRBD2. CDR1 and CDR2 from the germline V gene are SQVTM and ANQGSEA. This CDR3 is 15 amino acids long. Trimming at V came to 5 bases and at J to 2 bases, leaving 4 bases not matched to a gene. The CDR3 DNA follows: TGCAGCGTTAGGACTAGCGGGAGGGGAGCCTACGAGCAGTACTTC. This codes for CSVRTSGRGAYEQYF.

The V call is TRBV28, the J call TRBJ2-7; D remains ambiguous. This CDR3 is 12 amino acids long. V was trimmed by 6 bases and J by 3 bases, leaving 9 bases between them. CDR1 MDHEN and CDR2 SYDVKM come from the germline V gene. This chain's CDR3 is CASRPRYYEQYF. The CDR3 DNA sequence: TGTGCCAGCAGACCCCGTTACTACGAGCAGTACTTC. Based on the CDR3 plus reference TRBV28 and TRBJ2-7, the full variable domain is DVKVTQSSRYLVKRTGEKVFLECVQDMDHENMFWYRQDPGLGLRLIYFSYDVKMKEKGDIPEGYSVSREKKERFSLILESASTNQTSMYLCASRPRYYEQYFGPGTRLTVT.

The V gene is TRBV10-3, the J gene TRBJ2-7; 7 nucleotides match TRBD1. Looked up from germline, CDR1 is ENHRY and CDR2 is SYGVKD. There are 15 residues in the CDR3. Trimming took 2 bases from V and 4 from J; bases not matched to a gene: 8. CDR3 sequence reads: CAISETAGGGYEQYF. CDR3 in DNA: TGTGCCATCAGTGAGACGGCAGGGGGTGGGTACGAGCAGTACTTC.

A note on this clone: The identical CDR3 is also encoded by other nucleotide sequences in the sample. This chain joins TRBV5-1 and TRBJ2-2; D unresolved. Trimming pared 0 bases from V and 3 bases from J, leaving 3 bases between. This CDR3 is built from 13 residues. Germline V CDR1 and CDR2: SGHRS, YFSETQ. The CDR3 coding sequence is TGCGCCAGCAGCTTGGCCGACACCGGGGAGCTGTTTTTT. Encoded protein: CASSLADTGELFF.

DNA of the CDR3: TGTGCCAGCCGACGCGGGACAGGTGGACCCCAGTACTTC. Its translation: CASRRGTGGPQYF. The chain uses TRBV7-2 and TRBJ2-5; 8 nucleotides align to TRBD1. The germline V gene has CDR1 SGHTA and CDR2 FQGNSA. V lost 8 bases, J lost 9 bases, and 11 bases stayed unmatched. The CDR3 covers 13 residues.

This clone appeared once. The chain uses TRBV27 and TRBJ1-2; a weak D match, TRBD1 (6 bases). This CDR3 has 18 amino acids. Trimming took off 4 bases at V and 7 bases at J, with 28 bases between the two ends. Looked up from germline, CDR1 is MNHEY and CDR2 is SMNVEV (reference sequence). Here the CDR3 DNA reads TGTGCCAGCAGTTGGCACCCGATGCGCGGGGGCTATGGAAGTGGCTACACCTTC. Amino acids: CASSWHPMRGGYGSGYTF.

The DNA of the CDR3 is TGTGCCAGCAACTACTTAGGCGGCTCCTACAATGAGCAGTTCTTC. Its translation is CASNYLGGSYNEQFF. The genes are TRBV6-6 and TRBJ2-1; D uncertain. The CDR3 length is 15 residues. Germline V gives CDR1 MNHNY, CDR2 SVGAGI (reference sequence). The germline V and J ends were trimmed by 7 bases and 0 bases, with 13 bases remaining between them.

The chain uses TRBV5-1 and TRBJ2-3, with 7 positions matching TRBD1. The germline CDR1 and CDR2 sequences are SGHRS and YFSETQ. V was clipped by 7 bases and J by 0 bases; unmatched bases: 8. The CDR3 has 15 amino acids. The CDR3 DNA reads as TGCGCCAGCCGAAATGGGACAGCTAGCACAGATACGCAGTATTTT. As protein: CASRNGTASTDTQYF.

The chain carries TRBV28 and TRBJ2-4; 7 bases line up with TRBD1. This CDR3 has 17 amino acids. J gave up 0 bases and V 5 bases, and 10 bases lay outside the gene matches. In germline, CDR1 is MDHEN, CDR2 SYDVKM. This chain's CDR3 is CASSPRADRLAKNIQYF. In DNA form, the CDR3 reads TGTGCCAGCAGTCCAAGGGCGGACAGGTTAGCCAAAAACATTCAGTACTTC. The entire variable domain, with the rest obtained from reference TRBV28 and TRBJ2-4, is as follows: DVKVTQSSRYLVKRTGEKVFLECVQDMDHENMFWYRQDPGLGLRLIYFSYDVKMKEKGDIPEGYSVSREKKERFSLILESASTNQTSMYLCASSPRADRLAKNIQYFGAGTRLSVL.

V is TRBV7-8 and J is TRBJ1-5; D gene uncertain. This CDR3 has 17 amino acids. Trimming pared 5 bases from V and 2 bases from J, leaving 19 bases between. The germline CDR1 and CDR2 sequences are SGHVS and FQNEAQ. The CDR3 coding sequence is TGTGCCAGCAGCCAAGGACCGACTTTGAATGGCAATCAGCCCCAGCATTTT. It encodes CASSQGPTLNGNQPQHF.

The chain carries TRBV2 and TRBJ2-7; perhaps TRBD2 as D (5 bases). From germline, CDR1 is SNHLY and CDR2 FYNNEI. The V and J ends lost 4 bases and 6 bases respectively, with 13 bases between them. The CDR3 runs 13 residues. The CDR3 DNA is TGTGCCAGCAGTGCGCCCGCGGCGGGCGAGCAGTACTTC. This sequence encodes CASSAPAAGEQYF.

This chain joins TRBV23-1 and TRBJ1-3; D uncertain. TRBV23-1 is reported as an ORF; its role is uncertain. The CDR3 has 14 residues. Trimming stripped 7 bases from V and 3 bases from J, with 13 bases between. CDR3 nucleotide sequence: TGCGCCAGCAAGTTCAGCGCCGTTGGAAACACCATATATTTT. Translation gives CASKFSAVGNTIYF.

On this clone itself: Other nucleotide sequences from this sample produce the same CDR3. The chain links TRBV6-6 to TRBJ2-5; D is unclear. Trimming removed 5 bases at V and 1 base at J, with 2 bases between. Germline lookup yields CDR1 MNHNY and CDR2 SVGAGI (reference sequence). This CDR3 is built from 11 residues. CDR3 sequence reads: CASSPQETQYF. CDR3 in DNA: TGTGCCAGCAGTCCCCAAGAGACCCAGTACTTC.

Worth noting for this clone: Distinct nucleotide sequences in the sample also encode this CDR3. The chain joins TRBV5-5 to TRBJ1-1; maybe TRBD1 (5 bases). The V and J ends lost 0 bases and 4 bases respectively, with 7 bases between them. Germline V gene lookup returns CDR1 SGHKS and CDR2 YYEKEE (reference sequence). This CDR3 spans 13 amino acids. The CDR3 region is CASSLGGSTEAFF. The CDR3 bases are TGTGCCAGCAGCTTGGGGGGCAGCACTGAAGCTTTCTTT.